The entry below gives a single T cell receptor (beta chain) sequence along with its context. Its antigen is still unknown. Per-nucleotide qualities are absent, and no much larger clonotype sits a single base away. The sample belongs to a study of shared clonotypes between healthy human individuals (TCRdb year 2020). In the study overall: A couple of women and a few men aged 18 to 49 years were included in the cohort. To estimate repertoire size and how much clonotypes are shared between individuals, the study performed deep sequencing of blood TCR repertoires from 4 to 6 healthy adults. Leukapheresis yielded between about 0.94 and 10 billion PBMCs per donor. For each donor, CD4 naive and CD4 memory were each run on three plates, CD8 naive on two plates, and CD8 memory on one plate. To increase sequencing depth and limit assay-specific biases, different laboratories used diverse techniques to prepare libraries and sequence TCR repertoires. What the work shows at the level of the full study, not this receptor alone: Because the study included a small number of donors, the genetic and exposure-history diversity represented was limited. Rarefaction of sorted-subset datasets indicated incomplete sequencing despite the large sequencing depth. Based on pairwise subsampling, the degree of clonotype sharing among donors was expected to be affected by sequencing depth. Sampling was limited to blood, and TCR repertoires in tissue likely differ from TCR repertoires in blood. When several donors were compared, the shared fraction of clonotypes was about 5% for naive CD4, approximately 3.3% for naive CD8, roughly 2.3% for memory CD4, and approximately 0.4% for memory CD8. Compared with non-shared clonotypes, the clonotypes found in all four sorted-subset donors had higher generation probabilities. Larger estimated clonotype richness was generally found for naive subsets than for memory subsets.

TCR CDR3 regions were amplified from genomic DNA by multiplex PCR using the deep immunoSEQ assay. Extracted genomic DNA from each cell subset was spread evenly across all wells of several immunoSEQ 96-well plates, with each plate serving as a replicate. For sorted subsets, each replicate PCR was loaded with roughly 190 ng genomic DNA, equivalent to 30,000 or so T cell genomes. Purified libraries were measured with a Qubit 3.0 fluorometer, size-checked on a Bioanalyzer 2100, and measured again with the KAPA Library Quantification kit. Each immunoSEQ 96-well plate was sequenced on its own single-read 150-cycle Illumina NextSeq 550 flow cell. In the source study's methods: Because the immunoSEQ output included only junctional sequences and no quality scores, the filtering could not be the same as the filtering used for full-length reads. To assign V/J genes and CDR3, sequences were annotated using PyIR, a Python wrapper for IgBLAST v1.9, with IMGT germline references. Reads were filtered out if the reads had weak V/J assignments (E-value above 1e-6), no CDR3, stop codons, out-of-frame junctions, or ambiguous translated residues. A V3J clonotype was defined by an identical inferred V gene, J gene, and CDR3 amino acid sequence. To compute the percentage overlap between repertoires, the number of shared unique clonotypes was divided by the size of the smaller repertoire. Richness of each repertoire was evaluated using RTK rarefaction, the Chao1 estimator, and Recon v2.1 estimates of unobserved clonotypes. For all TCRbeta clonotypes obtained by the gDNA method from a few donors, generation probabilities were computed with OLGA. Entries here come from immuneACCESS through TCRdb and include only in-frame sequences with V and J called. Some clones fail to appear in such tables; in the studies checked, an unresolved V gene covers under half of the shortfall, and the cause of the remainder is unknown. V and J calls and clone size follow that table, whereas D and trimming were derived from the DNA. A total of around 700,000 clones appear in this sample, about three quarters of them only once. In total, the top ten clones hold approximately 1.8% of the sample.

CDR1 and CDR2, per the germline V gene, are SGHTA and FQGTGA. From its cysteine to its phenylalanine, the CDR3 spans 16 amino acids. CDR3 DNA only is kept here, 48 bases in frame from base 1. V loses 5 bases of germline sequence and J loses 4 bases, and the interval between the two ends is 21 bases. The donors were healthy, HIV-negative adults who had no recently reported acute infections or vaccinations. All donors were Caucasian adults living in Nashville, Tennessee, USA. CD4+ T cells were enriched by magnetic negative selection, after which naive cells were positively selected on CD45RA and the negative fraction was taken as the memory subset. After blood collection by leukapheresis, PBMCs were isolated using Ficoll-Histopaque density gradient centrifugation and then cryopreserved in the vapor phase of liquid nitrogen. Analytical flow cytometry was used to check the purity and quantity of every magnetically sorted T cell population. From each sorted fraction, genomic DNA was isolated and quantified by UV absorbance on a Nanodrop 2000c.

The TCR originated in a young woman in good health. The rearrangement joined TRBV7-3 to TRBJ2-7; TRBD2 is perhaps the D gene, given 6 matching bases. What was sequenced was memory CD4+ T cells sorted from blood. The label giving this sample's cell subset or site can be read as: CD45RA-negative fraction. The nucleotide sequence is given as TGTGCCAGCAGCATACATCATGGGGGGAGTAGGTACGAGCAGTACTTC. This is translated as CASSIHHGGSRYEQYF.